This T cell receptor (beta chain) was identified during a study of blood T cells in healthy people across ages. This clonotype was seen a few times. Primed by a sample-barcoded 5' primer and a J-beta primer mix, a second PCR proceeded for about 7 to 11 cycles. One entry per CDR3 protein, called by TCRdb with MiXCR from the 5' RACE reads. Among roughly 700,000 distinct CDR3 sequences listed, about 52% were seen once. The sequenced sample was blood. The clonotype comes from an older woman in good health.

The CDR3 nucleotides read TGTGCCATCAGTGACCAGGCCGGTAGCAATCAGCCCCAGCATTTT. It specifies CAISDQAGSNQPQHF. J is TRBJ1-5 and V is TRBV10-3, with D unclear. Trimming removed 3 bases from V and 0 bases from J, with 9 bases in between. Germline V gene sequence: CDR1 ENHRY, CDR2 SYGVKD. This CDR3 comprises 15 residues.